The 27 T cell receptor beta chains in this list originate from one sample, sequenced in a study of cytomegalovirus exposure and HLA in healthy donors. The table came from immunoSEQ multiplex PCR; TCRdb's copy has only in-frame clones and leaves some out. Here the sample spans about 98,000 clones, roughly 87% being singletons. Sequences were obtained from PBMCs. These TCRs come from a man younger than 35 in good health and CMV-seropositive.

Ten or more counts support this clone. The chain couples TRBV6-6 to TRBJ2-6; D is undetermined. The germline V gene has CDR1 MNHNY and CDR2 SVGAGI (reference sequence). V was trimmed by 8 bases and J by 0 bases, leaving 2 bases between them. The CDR3 totals 12 residues. CDR3 DNA sequence: TGTGCCAGCCGCTCTGGGGCCAACGTCCTGACTTTC. It is translated as CASRSGANVLTF.

The V and J genes are TRBV18 and TRBJ2-7; D is perhaps TRBD2 (6 bases). Germline V gives CDR1 KGHSH, CDR2 LQKENI. The CDR3 is 13 residues long. Trimming took 3 bases from V and 6 from J, leaving 12 bases between them. CDR3 region: CASSPLTGGEQYF. The CDR3 coding sequence is TGTGCCAGCTCACCCCTCACCGGGGGCGAGCAGTACTTC.

This chain uses TRBV28 with TRBJ2-2, with TRBD2 identical over 9 bases. The germline V gene has CDR1 MDHEN and CDR2 SYDVKM. CDR3 length equals 16 residues. Trimming removed 3 bases from V and 4 bases from J; junction bases left unmatched: 6. CDR3 sequence reads: CASSLGGGGGTGELFF. CDR3 sequence (DNA): TGTGCCAGCAGTTTGGGCGGGGGGGGCGGCACCGGGGAGCTGTTTTTT.

This chain joins TRBV6-5 and TRBJ2-3; D not resolved. The CDR3 loop spans 15 amino acids. Trimming took off 4 bases at V and 1 base at J, with 12 bases between the two ends. Germline CDR1 and CDR2: MNHEY and SVGAGI. The CDR3 is CASSLLRERTDTQYF. In nucleotides, the CDR3 is TGTGCCAGCAGTTTGCTGCGAGAACGCACAGATACGCAGTATTTT.

This sequence joins TRBV10-3 and TRBJ2-7; D gene uncertain. Deletions cut 8 bases from V and 2 bases from J, with 10 bases between. In germline, CDR1 is ENHRY, CDR2 SYGVKD. The CDR3 totals 12 residues. The CDR3 bases are TGTGCCATCTCAAGCGATGCCTACGAGCAGTACTTC. Translated: CAISSDAYEQYF.

J is TRBJ1-1 and V is TRBV28; TRBD1 agrees at 10 bases. Germline assignment: CDR1 MDHEN and CDR2 SYDVKM. J gave up 4 bases and V 4 bases, and 6 bases lay outside the gene matches. The CDR3 totals 15 residues. CDR3: CASSSQGQGSTEAFF. Here the CDR3 DNA reads TGTGCCAGCAGTTCCCAGGGACAGGGGAGCACTGAAGCTTTCTTT.

The chain links TRBV9 to TRBJ2-2; D perhaps matches TRBD1 (6 bases). Germline loops: CDR1 SGDLS, CDR2 YYNGEE. The V end was cut by 1 base, the J end by 4 bases, with 17 bases between. The CDR3 contains 17 residues. The CDR3 spells CASSVNSGQWATGELFF. The CDR3 DNA reads as TGTGCCAGCAGCGTAAATTCAGGACAGTGGGCCACCGGGGAGCTGTTTTTT.

This clone was recorded many times. V usage is TRBV7-3 and J usage is TRBJ1-2; TRBD1 aligns across 9 bases. Germline assignment: CDR1 SGHTA and CDR2 FQGTGA. The CDR3 is 15 amino acids. Trimming took 5 bases from V and 5 from J; bases not matched to a gene: 9. DNA for the CDR3: TGTGCCAGCAGCCCCTACCCGGGACAGGGTTATGGCTACACCTTC. This encodes CASSPYPGQGYGYTF.

This clone was recorded only once. The V call is TRBV7-3, the J call TRBJ2-1; 10 nucleotides match TRBD2. CDR3 length: 15 amino acids. From germline, CDR1 is SGHTA and CDR2 FQGTGA. With V trimmed by 5 bases and J by 9 bases, 10 bases remained unmatched. CDR3: CASSAIGTSDSEQFF. The CDR3 coding sequence is TGTGCCAGCAGCGCCATCGGGACTAGCGATAGTGAGCAGTTCTTC.

The table lists this clone with a count of one. V usage is TRBV28 and J usage is TRBJ2-1, with 7 bases identical to TRBD1. CDR3 length: 12 residues. Per germline, CDR1 MDHEN and CDR2 SYDVKM. Trimming cost V 6 bases and J 7 bases; bases outside gene matches: 3. The CDR3 nucleotides read TGTGCCAGCAGCCGACAGGGAAATGAGCAGTTCTTC. This codes for CASSRQGNEQFF.

The chain carries TRBV27 and TRBJ2-1, with D perhaps matching TRBD2 (5 bases). V was shortened by 4 bases and J by 2 bases, with 12 bases between the two germline ends. The CDR3 is 15 amino acids. The germline V gene encodes CDR1 MNHEY and CDR2 SMNVEV (reference sequence). The CDR3 DNA reads TGTGCCAGCAGTTCTGGTGGACTCCCCTACAATGAGCAGTTCTTC. Its translation is CASSSGGLPYNEQFF.

The chain has TRBV2 and TRBJ1-1; D is possibly TRBD1 (5 bases). V was trimmed by 5 bases and J by 0 bases, leaving 10 bases between them. Germline V gives CDR1 SNHLY, CDR2 FYNNEI. This CDR3 has 14 amino acids. As DNA, the CDR3 is TGTGCCAGCAGTCCCAGGGCCATGAACACTGAAGCTTTCTTT. Translating it yields CASSPRAMNTEAFF.

CDR3 coding DNA: TGTGCCAGCAGGGGGGCAGGGGTAAACACTGAAGCTTTCTTT. Its protein is CASRGAGVNTEAFF. This rearrangement joins TRBV7-2 to TRBJ1-1; tentative D call: TRBD1 (6 bases). V was clipped by 6 bases and J by 2 bases, with 13 bases between them. Germline V gene lookup returns CDR1 SGHTA and CDR2 FQGNSA. This CDR3 contains 14 residues. The variable domain in full, completed from reference TRBV7-2 and TRBJ1-1, reads GAGVSQSPSNKVTEKGKDVELRCDPISGHTALYWYRQSLGQGLEFLIYFQGNSAPDKSGLPSDRFSAERTGGSVSTLTIQRTQQEDSAVYLCASRGAGVNTEAFFGQGTRLTVV.

The chain is built from TRBV27 and TRBJ2-7; 7 bases agree with TRBD1. The length of the CDR3 is 16 residues. The V and J ends lost 5 bases and 5 bases, in that order; junction bases with no gene match: 15. The V gene's germline CDR1 is MNHEY and CDR2 SMNVEV (reference sequence). The CDR3 DNA sequence: TGTGCCAGCAGTACCCTTAGGGGCAGGGGGTTGAACGAGCAGTACTTC. Translated: CASSTLRGRGLNEQYF.

This clone was detected only once. The chain couples TRBV27 to TRBJ2-1; 7 bases are shared with TRBD1. Germline V gives CDR1 MNHEY, CDR2 SMNVEV (reference sequence). J lost 7 bases, V lost 3 bases, and 9 bases had no gene match. The CDR3 spans 15 residues. Written as DNA, the CDR3 is TGTGCCAGCAGTTTCGGTCCAGGGGGAATGAATGAGCAGTTCTTC. The encoded protein is CASSFGPGGMNEQFF.

The chain links TRBV6-1 to TRBJ1-4; 7 bases map to TRBD1. Germline V gene sequence: CDR1 MNHNS, CDR2 SASEGT. The V segment lost 5 bases and the J segment 4 bases; nucleotides outside the gene matches: 4. The CDR3 loop spans 14 amino acids. CDR3 amino acids: CASSLQGYNEKLFF. The CDR3 DNA is TGTGCCAGCAGTTTACAGGGGTATAATGAAAAACTGTTTTTT.

This clone was detected once. The chain is built from TRBV2 and TRBJ2-1; TRBD1 matches at 9 bases. The germline V gene encodes CDR1 SNHLY and CDR2 FYNNEI. The CDR3 consists of 14 residues. The V segment lost 6 bases and the J segment 2 bases; nucleotides outside the gene matches: 2. The CDR3 DNA reads TGTGCCAGCAGGGGACAGGGCCCCTACAATGAGCAGTTCTTC. Translated, it gives CASRGQGPYNEQFF.

This clone is termed medium-sized (0.01 to 0.1%). The V and J genes are TRBV27 and TRBJ2-2, with 7 bases that match TRBD2. CDR1 and CDR2 (germline): MNHEY, SMNVEV (reference sequence). This CDR3 has 16 residues. J was trimmed by 2 bases and V by 1 base; bases with no gene match: 4. The CDR3 protein is CASSLFPGGNTGELFF. The CDR3 DNA reads as TGTGCCAGCAGTTTATTTCCGGGAGGCAACACCGGGGAGCTGTTTTTT.

CDR3 amino acids: CSVEPVAGANVLTF. In DNA form, the CDR3 reads TGCAGCGTGGAGCCCGTGGCTGGGGCCAACGTCCTGACTTTC. The chain recombines TRBV29-1 with TRBJ2-6; no firm D call. CDR3 size: 14 residues. Germline loops: CDR1 SQVTM, CDR2 ANQGSEA. V was cut by 6 bases and J by 2 bases, with 11 bases left in between.

The chain joins TRBV11-2 to TRBJ1-4, with a possible D match to TRBD1 (5 bases). V was shortened by 5 bases and J by 5 bases, with 15 bases between the two germline ends. The CDR3 runs to 15 residues. Germline V gives CDR1 SGHAT, CDR2 FQNNGV. The CDR3 sequence is CASSAGGMLNEKLFF. The CDR3 DNA is TGTGCCAGCAGCGCTGGGGGGATGCTGAATGAAAAACTGTTTTTT.

The table lists this clone with a count of one. The chain joins TRBV7-3 to TRBJ2-3; the D gene is possibly TRBD2 (5 bases). Germline V gene sequence: CDR1 SGHTA, CDR2 FQGTGA. This CDR3 spans 16 amino acids. The V end was cut by 2 bases, the J end by 3 bases, with 15 bases between. CDR3 sequence reads: CASSLGGSTGTDTQYF. Here the CDR3 DNA reads TGTGCCAGCAGCTTAGGTGGGAGCACGGGTACAGATACGCAGTATTTT.

The chain couples TRBV7-9 to TRBJ1-1, with D maybe TRBD1 (5 bases). V was pared by 1 base and J by 5 bases, with 14 bases between. The CDR3 runs 15 residues. Per the germline V gene, CDR1 is SEHNR and CDR2 is FQNEAQ (reference sequence). The chain's CDR3 is CASSLGGGGGTEAFF. DNA for the CDR3: TGTGCCAGCAGCTTAGGTGGGGGAGGAGGGACTGAAGCTTTCTTT.

This chain joins TRBV4-1 and TRBJ2-5, with D unclear. Per the germline V gene, CDR1 is MGHRA and CDR2 is YSYEKL. V was trimmed by 0 bases and J by 5 bases, leaving 7 bases between them. CDR3 size: 13 residues. This CDR3 is CASSQEWRETQYF. Written as DNA, the CDR3 is TGCGCCAGCAGCCAAGAGTGGCGGGAGACCCAGTACTTC.

Regarding this clone: Other nucleotide sequences in the sample specify the same CDR3. This sequence joins TRBV5-1 and TRBJ2-5; 10 nucleotides align to TRBD2. V gave up 4 bases and J gave up 1 base; unmatched junction bases: 7. CDR1 and CDR2 from the germline V gene are SGHRS and YFSETQ. This CDR3 has 16 amino acids. Here the CDR3 reads CASSLRLAGGQETQYF. The CDR3 DNA reads TGCGCCAGCAGCCTACGGTTAGCGGGAGGCCAAGAGACCCAGTACTTC.

The V and J genes are TRBV15 and TRBJ2-4, with unresolved D. The germline gives CDR1 LNHNV, CDR2 YYDKDF (reference sequence). Trimming removed 6 bases at V and 9 bases at J, with 6 bases between. CDR3 length: 10 amino acids. The CDR3 DNA is TGTGCCACCAGGAGTAGCATTCAGTACTTC. It codes for CATRSSIQYF.

The chain has TRBV10-3 and TRBJ2-1, with 7 bases identical to TRBD2. CDR1 ENHRY and CDR2 SYGVKD come from the germline V gene. This CDR3 comprises 15 residues. With V trimmed by 6 bases and J by 2 bases, 7 bases remained unmatched. The CDR3 DNA sequence: TGTGCCATCAGCAAGGAGCGGGAAGCCTACAATGAGCAGTTCTTC. Its translation is CAISKEREAYNEQFF.

J is TRBJ2-5 and V is TRBV19; 7 positions agree with TRBD1. Germline CDR1 reads LNHDA; CDR2 reads SQIVND (reference sequence). Unmatched junction bases numbered 8, after V lost 2 bases and J lost 5 bases. The CDR3 covers 15 residues. The DNA for the CDR3 is TGTGCCAGTAGTATAAGGGCGACAGGGTGGGAGACCCAGTACTTC. Residues: CASSIRATGWETQYF.